This entry lists 15 T cell receptor beta chains sequenced from one sample in a study of CD8+ T cells in alopecia areata. RNA was extracted and reverse transcribed into cDNA as the sequencing template. Produced via immunoSEQ multiplex PCR; TCRdb's table is partial and in-frame only. In the table there are around 130,000 clones, roughly 58% of which are singletons. The material was CD4+ T cells sorted from blood, obtained at week 0. The receptor source for this set is a human donor with alopecia areata.

The chain links TRBV9 to TRBJ2-1; 9 bases align to TRBD2. The V segment lost 3 bases and the J segment 12 bases; nucleotides outside the gene matches: 10. The CDR3 has 14 residues. Per germline, CDR1 SGDLS and CDR2 YYNGEE. Written as DNA, the CDR3 is TGTGCCAGCAGCGGGGCTAGCGGGACATTTCGGCAGTTCTTC. Its protein product is CASSGASGTFRQFF.

The chain recombines TRBV7-9 with TRBJ2-5, with TRBD1 identical over 11 bases. V was pared by 3 bases and J by 3 bases, with 3 bases of the junction left unmatched. The germline CDR1 and CDR2 sequences are SEHNR and FQNEAQ (reference sequence). The CDR3 consists of 15 residues. The CDR3 protein is CASSLMGQGEETQYF. The CDR3 nucleotides read TGTGCCAGCAGCTTGATGGGACAGGGGGAAGAGACCCAGTACTTC.

J is TRBJ2-1 and V is TRBV21-1; TRBD2 is taken as the D call from the table, unchecked against the DNA. TRBV21-1 is labeled a pseudogene. The CDR3 totals 17 residues. The CDR3 sequence: CASSKVRDYNRYNEQFF. In nucleotides, the CDR3 is TGTGCCAGCAGCAAAGTACGGGACTACAACAGATACAATGAGCAGTTCTTC.

The chain employs TRBV9 and TRBJ2-7, with unresolved D. The CDR3 has 13 amino acids. Trimming took off 2 bases at V and 5 bases at J, with 11 bases between the two ends. Germline V lookup: CDR1 SGDLS, CDR2 YYNGEE. The CDR3, as DNA: TGTGCCAGCAGCGTCCAAGGGTCCCACGAGCAGTACTTC. Translating it yields CASSVQGSHEQYF.

This clone came up once. The J gene is TRBJ1-4, the V gene TRBV2, with 7 nucleotides matching TRBD1. The J segment lost 8 bases and the V segment lost 3 bases, leaving 3 bases of the junction unmatched. The CDR3 runs to 13 residues. Germline lookup yields CDR1 SNHLY and CDR2 FYNNEI. The CDR3 nucleotides read TGTGCCAGCAGTGACACAGGGGACGAAAAACTGTTTTTT. As protein: CASSDTGDEKLFF.

This chain links TRBV25-1 with TRBJ2-7; no firm D call. Germline CDR1 MGHDK, CDR2 SYGVNS. The CDR3 loop spans 14 amino acids. V dropped 4 bases and J dropped 2 bases, with 12 bases sitting between them. CDR3 in amino acids: CASSVNTDTYEQYF. The CDR3 nucleotides are TGTGCCAGCAGTGTCAATACTGACACCTACGAGCAGTACTTC.

The rearrangement joins TRBV2 to TRBJ2-2; tentative D call: TRBD2 (6 bases). The V gene's germline CDR1 is SNHLY and CDR2 FYNNEI. V was shortened by 8 bases and J by 0 bases, with 13 bases between the two germline ends. This CDR3 has 15 residues. The CDR3: CASGGSASNTGELFF. In DNA form, the CDR3 reads TGTGCCAGCGGGGGGAGCGCTTCGAACACCGGGGAGCTGTTTTTT.

In this sample, this clone turned up a few times. CDR3 protein: CATKGQVQETQYF. The CDR3, as DNA: TGTGCCACCAAAGGGCAGGTCCAAGAGACCCAGTACTTC. The chain links TRBV18 to TRBJ2-5, with D hard to call. Germline assignment: CDR1 KGHSH and CDR2 LQKENI. The V end was cut by 10 bases, the J end by 1 base, with 13 bases between. This CDR3 is 13 amino acids long.

The gene calls are TRBV6-5 and TRBJ2-5; D remains ambiguous. CDR3 length: 13 residues. Germline lookup yields CDR1 MNHEY and CDR2 SVGAGI. Between the trimmed V and J ends, which lost 8 bases and 4 bases, there was a span of 14 bases. Here the CDR3 reads CASRVGFRETQYF. DNA for the CDR3: TGTGCCAGCCGGGTGGGTTTCAGAGAGACCCAGTACTTC.

For this clone: One junction end does not reproduce the germline sequence, and a read error may be involved. This chain links TRBV10-3 with TRBJ1-2; D call uncertain. The CDR3 has 14 residues. From germline, CDR1 is ENHRY and CDR2 SYGVKD. CDR3 in amino acids: CASSANFWSYGYTF. Written as DNA, the CDR3 is TGTGCCAGCAGTGCCAACTTCTGGAGCTATGGCTACACCTTC.

This clone was recorded only once. V and J are TRBV6-5 and TRBJ2-1; D may be TRBD1 or TRBD2 (5 bases each). V was shortened by 5 bases and J by 10 bases, with 12 bases between the two germline ends. The CDR3 has 12 residues. Germline-derived CDR1 and CDR2 are MNHEY and SVGAGI. In nucleotides, the CDR3 is TGTGCCAGCAGTGCACCGGGACCCGAGCAGTTCTTC. It yields the protein CASSAPGPEQFF.

J is TRBJ2-7 and V is TRBV18; D assignment may be TRBD1 or TRBD2 (6 bases each). V dropped 1 base and J dropped 3 bases, with 7 bases sitting between them. The CDR3 is made up of 13 amino acids. Germline V gene lookup returns CDR1 KGHSH and CDR2 LQKENI. The CDR3 loop is CASSPQGGYEQYF. The CDR3 nucleotides are TGTGCCAGCTCACCACAGGGGGGCTACGAGCAGTACTTC.

CDR3 in amino acids: CASSHGTGGFGYTF. The DNA for the CDR3 is TGTGCCAGCAGCCACGGGACAGGGGGCTTTGGCTACACCTTC. V gene TRBV5-4 combines with J gene TRBJ1-2, with TRBD1 matching 12 bases. After removal of 4 bases from V and 7 bases from J, the junction contained 5 bases not matched to a gene. Germline CDR1 reads SGHNT; CDR2 reads YYREEE (reference sequence). This CDR3 region has 14 residues.

The rearrangement joins TRBV10-3 to TRBJ1-1; TRBD1 might be the D (5 bases). V was trimmed by 7 bases and J by 5 bases, leaving 14 bases between them. The CDR3 is made up of 13 amino acids. Germline CDR1 and CDR2: ENHRY and SYGVKD. This CDR3 reads CAITQGGGTEAFF. The DNA for the CDR3 is TGTGCCATCACTCAGGGAGGAGGTACTGAAGCTTTCTTT.

This clone was observed once. The CDR3 protein is CASSHAGQGLDTQYF. The CDR3 DNA reads TGCGCCAGCAGCCACGCCGGCCAGGGGTTAGATACGCAGTATTTT. V is TRBV5-1 and J is TRBJ2-3; possibly TRBD1 for D (6 bases). V was pared by 4 bases and J by 5 bases, with 17 bases between. The CDR3 contains 15 residues. Germline CDR1 SGHRS, CDR2 YFSETQ.